This T cell receptor beta chain was captured in a study of T cells after yellow fever vaccination. Whole-study findings and limits: FACS-sorted repertoires could contain abundant clonotypes contaminating from the bulk population.

Comments on this clonotype: Its antigen is undetermined.

TCRdb processed the 5' RACE reads anew with MiXCR; each CDR3 protein has one entry. The table shows hundreds of thousands of distinct CDR3 sequences, with over 3.5% occurring only once. V trimming: 5 bases; J trimming: 5 bases; junction bases outside the gene matches: 9. Germline V gene data show CDR1 as MDHEN and CDR2 as SYDVKM. This CDR3 contains 16 residues. The V and J genes are TRBV28 and TRBJ2-1; 10 nucleotides agree with TRBD2. The starting material was PBMCs, obtained 5 days after the yellow fever booster vaccination. The receptor's source is a man younger than 30 who received the YFV17D yellow fever vaccine. The CDR3 is CASSTPSGGPNNEQFF. The CDR3, as DNA: TGTGCCAGCAGTACCCCTAGCGGGGGCCCAAACAATGAGCAGTTCTTC.